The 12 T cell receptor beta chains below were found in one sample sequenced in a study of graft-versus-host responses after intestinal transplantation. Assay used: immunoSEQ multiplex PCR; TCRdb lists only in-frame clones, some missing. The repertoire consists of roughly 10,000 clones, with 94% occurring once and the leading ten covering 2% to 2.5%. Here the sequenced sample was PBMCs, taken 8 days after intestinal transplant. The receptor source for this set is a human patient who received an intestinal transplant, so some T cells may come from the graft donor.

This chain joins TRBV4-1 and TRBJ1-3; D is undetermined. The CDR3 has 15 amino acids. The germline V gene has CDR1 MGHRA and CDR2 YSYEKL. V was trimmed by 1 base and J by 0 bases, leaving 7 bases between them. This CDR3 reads CASSQGWASGNTIYF. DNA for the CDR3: TGCGCCAGCAGCCAAGGCTGGGCCTCTGGAAACACCATATATTTT.

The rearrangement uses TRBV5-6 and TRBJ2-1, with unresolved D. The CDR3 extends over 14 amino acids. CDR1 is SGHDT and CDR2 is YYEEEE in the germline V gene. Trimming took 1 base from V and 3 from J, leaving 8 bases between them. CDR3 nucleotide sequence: TGTGCCAGCAGCTTGTGGCTAAACTACAATGAGCAGTTCTTC. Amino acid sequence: CASSLWLNYNEQFF.

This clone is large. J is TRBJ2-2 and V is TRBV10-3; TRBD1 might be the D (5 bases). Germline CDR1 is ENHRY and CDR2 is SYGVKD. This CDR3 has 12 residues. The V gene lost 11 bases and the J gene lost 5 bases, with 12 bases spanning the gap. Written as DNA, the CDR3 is TGTGCCGCCTCGAAGGGGACCGGGGAGCTGTTTTTT. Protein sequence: CAASKGTGELFF.

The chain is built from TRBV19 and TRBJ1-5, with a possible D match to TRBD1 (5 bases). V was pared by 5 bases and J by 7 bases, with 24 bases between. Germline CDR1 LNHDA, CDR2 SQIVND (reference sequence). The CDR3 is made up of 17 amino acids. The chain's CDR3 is CASSPGVRDPPTQPQHF. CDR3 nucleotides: TGTGCCAGTAGTCCGGGGGTCCGGGACCCCCCGACGCAGCCCCAGCATTTT.

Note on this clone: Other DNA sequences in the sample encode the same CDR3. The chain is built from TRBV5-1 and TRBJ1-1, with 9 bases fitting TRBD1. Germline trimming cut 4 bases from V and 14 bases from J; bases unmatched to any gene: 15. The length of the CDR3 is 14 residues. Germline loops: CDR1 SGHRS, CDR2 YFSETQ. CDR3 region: CASSPAGDRVDAFF. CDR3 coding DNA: TGCGCCAGCAGCCCCGCCGGGGACAGGGTCGACGCCTTCTTT.

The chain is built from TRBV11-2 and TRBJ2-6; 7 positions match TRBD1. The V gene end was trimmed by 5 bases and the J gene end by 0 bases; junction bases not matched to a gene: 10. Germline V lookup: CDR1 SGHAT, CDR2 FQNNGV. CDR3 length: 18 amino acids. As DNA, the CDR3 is TGTGCCAGCAGCCAATGGACAGGTGGCAGCTCTGGGGCCAACGTCCTGACTTTC. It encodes CASSQWTGGSSGANVLTF.

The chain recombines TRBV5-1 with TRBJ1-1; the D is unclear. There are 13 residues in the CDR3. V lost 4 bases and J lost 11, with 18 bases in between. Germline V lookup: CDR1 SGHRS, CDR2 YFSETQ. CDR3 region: CASSLFDTVGAFF. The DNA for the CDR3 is TGCGCCAGCAGCCTGTTCGACACCGTCGGGGCTTTCTTT.

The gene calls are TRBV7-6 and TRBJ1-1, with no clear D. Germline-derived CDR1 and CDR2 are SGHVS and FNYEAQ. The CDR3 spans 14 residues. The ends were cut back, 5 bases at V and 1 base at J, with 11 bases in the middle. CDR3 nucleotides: TGTGCCAGCAGCGAGAGGCAGTCGAACACTGAAGCTTTCTTT. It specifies CASSERQSNTEAFF.

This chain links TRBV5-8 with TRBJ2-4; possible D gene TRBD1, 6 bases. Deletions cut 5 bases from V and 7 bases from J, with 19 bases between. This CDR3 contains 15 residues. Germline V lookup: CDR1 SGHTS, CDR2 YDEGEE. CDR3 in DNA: TGTGCCAGCAGGTCGGCAACAGGGACCGGGAACATTCAGTACTTC. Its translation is CASRSATGTGNIQYF.

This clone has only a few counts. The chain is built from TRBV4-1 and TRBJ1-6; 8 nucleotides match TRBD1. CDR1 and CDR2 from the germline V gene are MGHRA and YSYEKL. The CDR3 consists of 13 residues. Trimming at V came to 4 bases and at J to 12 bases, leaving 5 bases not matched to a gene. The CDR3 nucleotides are TGCGCCAGCAGCCTACCCACAGGGGGACCCCTCCACTTT. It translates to CASSLPTGGPLHF.

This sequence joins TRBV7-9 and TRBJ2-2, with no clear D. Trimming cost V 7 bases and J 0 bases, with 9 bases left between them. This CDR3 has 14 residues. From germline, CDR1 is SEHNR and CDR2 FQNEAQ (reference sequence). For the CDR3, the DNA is TGTGCCAGCACAGGACCACCGAACACCGGGGAGCTGTTTTTT. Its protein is CASTGPPNTGELFF.

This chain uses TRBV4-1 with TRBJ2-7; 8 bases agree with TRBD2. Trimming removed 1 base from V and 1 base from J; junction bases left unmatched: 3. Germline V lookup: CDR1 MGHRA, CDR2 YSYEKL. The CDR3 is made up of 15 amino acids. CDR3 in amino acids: CASSQVLAVSYEQYF. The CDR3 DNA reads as TGCGCCAGCAGCCAAGTACTAGCGGTTTCCTACGAGCAGTACTTC.